This entry describes one T cell receptor beta chain. Its cognate antigen is unknown. Trimming left V 10 bases short and J 5 bases short, with 18 bases between. Germline loops: CDR1 MDHEN, CDR2 SYDVKM. This CDR3 has 13 residues. The sample belongs to a study of T cells in localized non-small cell lung cancer. Broader study findings: Increased T cell density in blood showed an association with longer overall survival. Among the tissues sampled, uninvolved adjacent lung had the highest T cell clonality, above tumor. Appearances in adjacent lung were noted for a median 57 of the top 100 tumor clones.

Only in-frame clones appear in the TCRdb table, and some are missing; sequencing was by immunoSEQ multiplex PCR. The table shows under 60,000 clones, with 70% to 90% occurring only once. The chain carries TRBV28 and TRBJ2-7; a possible D gene is TRBD1 (6 bases). This receptor was identified in a male donor at least 60 years old with stage III squamous cell lung carcinoma. The sequences come from peripheral blood, collected before any cancer treatment. The CDR3 here is CATFTGWRDEQYF. Written as DNA, the CDR3 is TGTGCCACCTTCACAGGGTGGCGGGACGAGCAGTACTTC.